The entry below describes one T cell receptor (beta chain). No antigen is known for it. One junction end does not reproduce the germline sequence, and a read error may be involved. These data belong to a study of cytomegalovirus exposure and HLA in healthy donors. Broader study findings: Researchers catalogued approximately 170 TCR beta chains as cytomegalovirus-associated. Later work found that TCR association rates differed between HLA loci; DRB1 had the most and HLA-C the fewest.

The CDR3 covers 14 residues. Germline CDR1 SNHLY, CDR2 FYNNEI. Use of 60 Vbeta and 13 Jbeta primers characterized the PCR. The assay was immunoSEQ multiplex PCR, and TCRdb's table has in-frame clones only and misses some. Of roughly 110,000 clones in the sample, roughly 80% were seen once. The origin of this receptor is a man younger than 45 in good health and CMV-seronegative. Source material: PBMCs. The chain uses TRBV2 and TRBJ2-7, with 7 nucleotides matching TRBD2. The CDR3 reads CASGGGRASHEQYF. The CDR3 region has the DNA TGTGCCAGCGGGGGAGGGAGGGCCTCCCACGAGCAGTACTTC.